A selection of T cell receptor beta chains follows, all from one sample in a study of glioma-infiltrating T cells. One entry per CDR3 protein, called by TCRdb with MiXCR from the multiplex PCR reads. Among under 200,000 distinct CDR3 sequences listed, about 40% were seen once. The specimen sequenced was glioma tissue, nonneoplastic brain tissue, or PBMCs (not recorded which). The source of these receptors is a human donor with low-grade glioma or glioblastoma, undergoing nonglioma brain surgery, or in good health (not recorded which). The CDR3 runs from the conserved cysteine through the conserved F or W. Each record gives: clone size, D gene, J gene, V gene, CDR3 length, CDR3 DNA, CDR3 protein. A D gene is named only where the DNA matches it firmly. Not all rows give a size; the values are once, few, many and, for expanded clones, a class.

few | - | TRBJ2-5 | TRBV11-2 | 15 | TGTGCCAGCAGTCTTGGACAGTTAGTCCAAGAGACCCAGTACTTC | CASSLGQLVQETQYF
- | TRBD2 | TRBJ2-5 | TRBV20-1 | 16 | TGCAGTGCTCTTGCCCCGGGACTAGCCTCCACAGAGACCCAGTACTTC | CSALAPGLASTETQYF
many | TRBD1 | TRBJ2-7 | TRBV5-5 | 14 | TGTGCCAGCAGCTTAGGGACAGTGATCTACGAGCAGTACTTC | CASSLGTVIYEQYF
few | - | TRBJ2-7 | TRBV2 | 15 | TGTGCCAGCAGTGAAAGTGTCCTTGCGGGCGACGAGCAGTACTTC | CASSESVLAGDEQYF
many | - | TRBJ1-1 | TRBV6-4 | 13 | TGTGCCAGCAGTGCTACAGCTAACACTGAAGCTTTCTTT | CASSATANTEAFF
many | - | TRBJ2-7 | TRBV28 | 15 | TGTGCCAGCAGTGGGGACTCCCTAAGCTCCTACGAGCAGTACTTC | CASSGDSLSSYEQYF
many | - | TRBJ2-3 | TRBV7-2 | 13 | TGTGCCAGCAGCTTACCAAGCACAGATACGCAGTATTTT | CASSLPSTDTQYF
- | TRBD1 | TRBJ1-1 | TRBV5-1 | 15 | TGCGCCAGCAGACCAAGACAGGGTCGGACCACTGAAGCTTTCTTT | CASRPRQGRTTEAFF
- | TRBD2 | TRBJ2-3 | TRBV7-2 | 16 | TGTGCCAGCAGCGAAGAGGGCGGCGGGAGTGTCGATACGCAGTATTTT | CASSEEGGGSVDTQYF
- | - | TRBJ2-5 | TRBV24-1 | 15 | TGTGCCACCAGTGATCCGAAAACTAGCACGAAGACCCAGTACTTC | CATSDPKTSTKTQYF
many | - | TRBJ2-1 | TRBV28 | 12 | TGTGCCAGCAGTTTGTTGAACAATGAGCAGTTCTTC | CASSLLNNEQFF